Listed here are 10 T cell receptor beta chains from one sample, sequenced in a study of PD-1 blockade in classical Hodgkin lymphoma. Regarding time point: cycle 4 day 1 (C4D1), after more than 5 weeks of nivolumab. Following autologous stem cell transplantation, relapse occurred in every patient, and exposure to brentuximab vedotin varied. The protocol was immunoSEQ multiplex PCR, while the TCRdb copy is restricted to in-frame clones and leaves out a portion. The sample consists of about 28,000 clones, 80% of them appearing once. This specimen consisted of peripheral blood mononuclear cells (PBMCs), obtained before the fourth cycle of nivolumab. These receptors originate from a human donor with classical Hodgkin lymphoma.

V and J are TRBV28 and TRBJ2-7; 9 bases match TRBD2. Germline V lookup: CDR1 MDHEN, CDR2 SYDVKM. CDR3 length: 14 amino acids. After removal of 5 bases from V and 6 bases from J, the junction contained 8 bases not matched to a gene. CDR3 protein: CASSHGTSPREQYF. CDR3 DNA: TGTGCCAGCAGTCACGGGACTAGCCCCCGCGAGCAGTACTTC.

This clone was seen more than once but under ten times. This chain uses TRBV6-6 with TRBJ2-2; unclear D gene. Germline assignment: CDR1 MNHNY and CDR2 SVGAGI (reference sequence). Trimming pared 7 bases from V and 6 bases from J, leaving 15 bases between. This CDR3 has 14 residues. Written as DNA, the CDR3 is TGTGCCAGCAACGCAGTTAAGGGCCCCGGGGAGCTGTTTTTT. Translation gives CASNAVKGPGELFF.

The V gene is TRBV5-1, the J gene TRBJ2-7; either TRBD1 or TRBD2 may fit D (5 bases each). The CDR3 sequence is 13 residues long. Trimming took off 4 bases at V and 7 bases at J, with 15 bases between the two ends. The germline CDR1 and CDR2 sequences are SGHRS and YFSETQ. For the CDR3, the DNA is TGCGCCAGCAGCCCGGGACCGGCTGGGGAGCAGTACTTC. Its protein product is CASSPGPAGEQYF.

The rearrangement uses TRBV28 and TRBJ2-3; D is possibly TRBD1 or TRBD2 (6 bases each). Germline values: CDR1 MDHEN, CDR2 SYDVKM. The CDR3 spans 15 residues. Trimming took 8 bases from V and 1 from J, leaving 16 bases between them. The CDR3 is CASLPGAIRTDTQYF. DNA of the CDR3: TGTGCCAGCCTCCCGGGGGCAATTCGCACAGATACGCAGTATTTT.

The V call is TRBV6-1, the J call TRBJ1-3; D remains unclear. This CDR3 has 15 amino acids. Trimming shortened V by 7 bases and J by 4 bases, and 17 bases separated the two germline ends. CDR1 is MNHNS, CDR2 SASEGT, per germline. Here the CDR3 DNA reads TGTGCCAGCAACAAGGAGGGCGCTGCGGGAAACACCATATATTTT. Translating it yields CASNKEGAAGNTIYF.

V gene TRBV28 combines with J gene TRBJ2-5; D is ambiguous. With 5 bases removed from V and 2 bases from J, the gap between germline ends came to 9 bases. CDR3 size: 13 residues. CDR1 and CDR2 from the germline V gene are MDHEN and SYDVKM. The chain's CDR3 is CASSLWGQETQYF. The CDR3 nucleotides are TGTGCCAGCAGTCTTTGGGGACAAGAGACCCAGTACTTC.

This clone was detected only a few times. This rearrangement joins TRBV28 to TRBJ2-3, with TRBD2 as a possible D gene (6 bases). CDR3 length equals 14 residues. V was cut by 8 bases and J by 0 bases, with 12 bases left in between. From germline, CDR1 is MDHEN and CDR2 SYDVKM. In DNA form, the CDR3 reads TGTGCCAGCCGCCTAGCGCTAAGCACAGATACGCAGTATTTT. The encoded protein is CASRLALSTDTQYF.

The gene calls are TRBV6-1 and TRBJ2-7, with D uncertain. Trimming pared 5 bases from V and 2 bases from J, leaving 10 bases between. Germline V gives CDR1 MNHNS, CDR2 SASEGT. The CDR3 contains 13 residues. The CDR3, as DNA: TGTGCCAGCAGTAGGTCGTCAACCTACGAGCAGTACTTC. Amino acid sequence: CASSRSSTYEQYF.

The chain combines TRBV19 with TRBJ2-3; 10 bases map to TRBD2. The CDR3 has 16 amino acids. Germline loops: CDR1 LNHDA, CDR2 SQIVND (reference sequence). After removal of 3 bases from V and 4 bases from J, the junction contained 7 bases not matched to a gene. The CDR3 spells CASSISSSGRADTQYF. The CDR3 DNA follows: TGTGCCAGTAGTATTTCTTCTAGCGGGAGAGCAGATACGCAGTATTTT.

The chain combines TRBV19 with TRBJ1-2, with 9 bases that match TRBD1. This CDR3 has 17 residues. V dropped 2 bases and J dropped 6; count of bases not matched to a gene: 13. Germline CDR1 and CDR2: LNHDA and SQIVND (reference sequence). CDR3 coding DNA: TGTGCCAGTAGTATACGGGGACAGGGAAGAGCAGGGGATGGCTACACCTTC. It codes for CASSIRGQGRAGDGYTF.